The 17 T cell receptor beta chains below were found in one sample sequenced in a study of blood T cells in healthy people across ages. A sample-barcoded 5' primer and a J-beta primer mix were used in a second PCR of about 6 to 11 cycles. Each CDR3 protein gets one entry after TCRdb re-called the 5' RACE reads with MiXCR. The top ten hold approximately 17% of the sample, which has about 1 million distinct CDR3 sequences, under 45% seen once. The sequencing input was blood. Every receptor here comes from a woman aged 60-75 years in good health.

This clonotype was detected ten times or more. A junction end diverges from the germline sequence, so it may reflect a read error. This chain uses TRBV5-1 with TRBJ2-6; D call uncertain. Germline V gene data show CDR1 as SGHRS and CDR2 as YFSETQ. The CDR3 contains 15 residues. This CDR3 reads CASSLGPSGANVLTF. The DNA of the CDR3 is TGTGCCAGCAGCTTAGGGCCCTCTGGGGCCAACGTCCTGACTTTC.

This clonotype was recorded many times. The V and J genes are TRBV15 and TRBJ1-2, with D uncertain. This CDR3 contains 13 residues. Deletions cut 0 bases from V and 1 base from J, with 3 bases between. Germline values: CDR1 LNHNV, CDR2 YYDKDF (reference sequence). The CDR3 nucleotides read TGTGCCACCAGCAGAGATAGTAACTATGGCTACACCTTC. It specifies CATSRDSNYGYTF.

V is TRBV6-2 or TRBV6-3 and J is TRBJ1-2; D is unresolved. This CDR3 region has 13 residues. Germline V gene data show CDR1 as MNHEY and CDR2 as SVGEGT. Trimming removed 6 bases from V and 2 bases from J, with 10 bases in between. The CDR3 DNA reads TGTGCCAGCAGACCCAGCCTAAACTATGGCTACACCTTC. Its translation: CASRPSLNYGYTF.

This clonotype occurred a few times. The chain combines TRBV20-1 with TRBJ2-3; D is uncertain. CDR3 length equals 14 residues. The germline V and J ends were trimmed by 0 bases and 2 bases, with 9 bases remaining between them. Germline loops: CDR1 DFQATT, CDR2 SNEGSKA (reference sequence). CDR3 amino acids: CSAREPRYTDTQYF. In nucleotides, the CDR3 is TGCAGTGCTAGAGAACCCCGGTACACAGATACGCAGTATTTT.

Ten or more counts support this clonotype. The chain employs TRBV27 and TRBJ2-4; 7 bases align to TRBD1. The DNA matches TRBJ2-7 better at its end, which makes the J call doubtful. There are 14 residues in the CDR3. The germline V gene encodes CDR1 MNHEY and CDR2 SMNVEV (reference sequence). CDR3 bases: TGTGCCAGCAGTTTGACAGGGATTGTCTACGAGCAGTACTTC. It codes for CASSLTGIVYEQYF.

The CDR3 sequence: CSASLSTNEKLFF. In DNA, the CDR3 is TGCAGCGCCTCACTCTCAACTAATGAAAAACTGTTTTTT. The V and J genes are TRBV29-1 and TRBJ1-4; D remains unclear. With 7 bases removed from V and 0 bases from J, the gap between germline ends came to 9 bases. The CDR3 extends over 13 amino acids. Per germline, CDR1 SQVTM and CDR2 ANQGSEA.

The chain has TRBV4-1 and TRBJ1-2; perhaps TRBD1 as D (5 bases). Between the trimmed V and J ends, which lost 5 bases and 0 bases, there was a span of 28 bases. The CDR3 is 20 residues long. Germline assignment: CDR1 MGHRA and CDR2 YSYEKL. CDR3 loop: CASSKRDPGRPTQANYGYTF. The CDR3 DNA is TGCGCCAGCAGCAAACGCGACCCGGGACGCCCCACACAAGCTAACTATGGCTACACCTTC.

The chain recombines TRBV29-1 with TRBJ2-1; 11 bases map to TRBD2. V was pared by 6 bases and J by 0 bases, with 4 bases of the junction left unmatched. The CDR3 has 15 amino acids. The germline V gene has CDR1 SQVTM and CDR2 ANQGSEA. The DNA of the CDR3 is TGCAGCGTGGCTAGCGGGAGGAGCTCCTACAATGAGCAGTTCTTC. As protein: CSVASGRSSYNEQFF.

Worth noting for this clonotype: A much larger clone differs by one base, so this may be a read error. The gene calls are TRBV20-1 and TRBJ2-4, with TRBD2 matching over 15 bases. The J call may be mistaken, given a closer DNA end match to TRBJ2-5. CDR1 is DFQATT, CDR2 SNEGSKA, per germline (reference sequence). This CDR3 is 15 amino acids long. CDR3 sequence: CSAPQGTSGGETQYF. The CDR3 DNA follows: TGCAGTGCTCCCCAGGGGACTAGCGGGGGGGAGACCCAGTACTTC.

This rearrangement joins TRBV6-2 or TRBV6-3 to TRBJ1-4; no clear D. Trimming stripped 8 bases from V and 4 bases from J, with 23 bases between. Germline CDR1 MNHEY, CDR2 SVGEGT. This CDR3 has 17 residues. CDR3 in amino acids: CASHPAVVRANNEKLFF. The CDR3 DNA reads TGTGCCAGCCATCCAGCGGTTGTGCGGGCGAATAATGAAAAACTGTTTTTT.

This sequence joins TRBV29-1 and TRBJ2-3, with a possible D match to TRBD1 (6 bases). The V end was cut by 1 base, the J end by 2 bases, with 13 bases between. This CDR3 spans 15 amino acids. Germline V gene lookup returns CDR1 SQVTM and CDR2 ANQGSEA. CDR3 sequence reads: CSVEAPDRYTDTQYF. CDR3 coding DNA: TGCAGCGTTGAAGCACCAGACAGGTACACAGATACGCAGTATTTT.

The V and J genes are TRBV11-2 and TRBJ2-1; 7 bases align to TRBD2. This CDR3 region has 17 residues. Germline CDR1 is SGHAT and CDR2 is FQNNGV. After removal of 5 bases from V and 0 bases from J, the junction contained 10 bases not matched to a gene. CDR3 nucleotides: TGTGCCAGCAGCCCACGGGGGGTAGCAGCCTCCTACAATGAGCAGTTCTTC. Amino acid sequence: CASSPRGVAASYNEQFF.

The V gene is TRBV7-9, the J gene TRBJ1-2; D not resolved. CDR3 length: 13 residues. Germline lookup yields CDR1 SEHNR and CDR2 FQNEAQ (reference sequence). Trimming removed 7 bases at V and 4 bases at J, with 13 bases between. This CDR3 reads CASTANFLYGYTF. The DNA for the CDR3 is TGTGCCAGCACAGCTAATTTCCTCTATGGCTACACCTTC.

This clonotype was seen a handful of times. The chain links TRBV7-9 to TRBJ1-1; no reliable D call. The CDR3 has 13 residues. Germline V CDR1 and CDR2: SEHNR, FQNEAQ (reference sequence). V dropped 7 bases and J dropped 7 bases, with 16 bases sitting between them. The CDR3 loop reads CASIAPVDGEAFF. In DNA, the CDR3 is TGTGCCAGCATCGCTCCGGTCGACGGTGAAGCTTTCTTT.

The rearrangement links TRBV9 to TRBJ2-3, with unresolved D. V was trimmed by 10 bases and J by 6 bases, leaving 12 bases between them. The CDR3 sequence is 11 residues long. Germline V CDR1 and CDR2: SGDLS, YYNGEE. The CDR3 reads CAPLNSDTQYF. CDR3 in DNA: TGTGCCCCCCTAAATTCGGATACGCAGTATTTT.

This clonotype was recorded only once. V and J are TRBV3-1 and TRBJ2-1; weak D call: TRBD1 (6 bases). The DNA matches TRBJ2-7 better at its end, which makes the J call doubtful. Germline CDR1 reads LGHDT; CDR2 reads YNNKEL (reference sequence). The CDR3 covers 17 residues. The CDR3 loop is CASSQVGVRGSYNEQYF. CDR3 in DNA: TGTGCCAGCAGCCAGGTAGGCGTCAGGGGATCCTACAATGAGCAGTACTTC.

V is TRBV3-1 and J is TRBJ2-5; possible D gene TRBD1, 5 bases. CDR1 and CDR2 from the germline V gene are LGHDT and YNNKEL (reference sequence). There are 13 residues in the CDR3. V was shortened by 4 bases and J by 3 bases, with 9 bases between the two germline ends. The CDR3 region is CASSRGRKETQYF. The CDR3 bases are TGTGCCAGCAGCCGGGGCCGGAAAGAGACCCAGTACTTC.